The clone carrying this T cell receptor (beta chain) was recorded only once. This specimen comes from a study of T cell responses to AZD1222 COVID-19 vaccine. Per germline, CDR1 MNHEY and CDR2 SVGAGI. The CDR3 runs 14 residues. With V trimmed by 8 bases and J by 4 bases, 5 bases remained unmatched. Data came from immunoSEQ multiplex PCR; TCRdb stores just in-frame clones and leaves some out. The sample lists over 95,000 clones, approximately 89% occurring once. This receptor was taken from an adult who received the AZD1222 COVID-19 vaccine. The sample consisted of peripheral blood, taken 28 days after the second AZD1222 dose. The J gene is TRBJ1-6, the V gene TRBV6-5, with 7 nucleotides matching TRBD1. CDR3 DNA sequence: TGTGCCAGCGTCCGGGACAGATATAATTCACCCCTCCACTTT. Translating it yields CASVRDRYNSPLHF.